These 2 T cell receptor beta chains came from one sample sequenced in a study of T cell repertoires in cytomegalovirus infection. TCRdb re-derived calls from the reads in MiXCR, one entry per CDR3 protein. The data contain 150,000 to 200,000 distinct CDR3 sequences, approximately 19% of them singletons. Specimen: PBMCs. All receptors derive from a human donor in good health (CMV status not recorded). Some clones in this sample may be carry-over from other donors' samples.

This clonotype has only a few counts. This chain uses TRBV14 with TRBJ2-5; TRBD1 aligns across 7 bases. This CDR3 spans 14 amino acids. V lost 4 bases, J lost 5 bases, and 7 bases stayed unmatched. Germline values: CDR1 SGHDN, CDR2 FVKESK. The CDR3 loop is CASSRLQGSETQYF. In DNA form, the CDR3 reads TGTGCCAGCAGCCGACTACAGGGGTCGGAGACCCAGTACTTC.

In this sample, this clonotype turned up a few times. The chain joins TRBV7-8 to TRBJ2-2; 7 bases align to TRBD1. The CDR3 runs 15 residues. Germline-derived CDR1 and CDR2 are SGHVS and FQNEAQ. V lost 5 bases and J lost 7; bases outside the gene matches: 10. CDR3 residues: CASSQGTVRVGELFF. CDR3 nucleotides: TGTGCCAGCAGCCAGGGGACAGTTCGGGTCGGGGAGCTGTTTTTT.